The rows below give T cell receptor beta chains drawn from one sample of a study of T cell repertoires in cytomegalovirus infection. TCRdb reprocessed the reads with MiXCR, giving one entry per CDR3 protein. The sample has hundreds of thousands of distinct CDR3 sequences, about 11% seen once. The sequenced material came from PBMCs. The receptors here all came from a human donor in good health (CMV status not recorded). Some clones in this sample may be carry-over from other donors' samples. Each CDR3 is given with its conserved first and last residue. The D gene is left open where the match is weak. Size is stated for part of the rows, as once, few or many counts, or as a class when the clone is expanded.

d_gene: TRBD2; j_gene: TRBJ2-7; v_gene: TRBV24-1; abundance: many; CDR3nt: TGTGCCACCAGCGGGAGGGCCTCCTACGAGCAGTACTTC; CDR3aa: CATSGRASYEQYF
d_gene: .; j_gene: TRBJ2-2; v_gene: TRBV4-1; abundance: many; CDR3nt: TGCGCCAGCAGCCAACCGTGGGGAGTTGACACCGGGGAGCTGTTTTTT; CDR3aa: CASSQPWGVDTGELFF
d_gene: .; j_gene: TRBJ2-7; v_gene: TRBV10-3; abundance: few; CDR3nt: TGTGCCATCAGTGCTCTCTCGGACGAGCAGTACTTC; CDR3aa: CAISALSDEQYF
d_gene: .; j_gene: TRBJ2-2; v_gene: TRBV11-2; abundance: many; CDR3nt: TGTGCCAGCAGCTTATGGGTTACCGGGGAGCTGTTTTTT; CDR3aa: CASSLWVTGELFF
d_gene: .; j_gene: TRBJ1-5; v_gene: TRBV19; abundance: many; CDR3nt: TGTGCCAGTAGTAGGGCCTACGGTCAGCCCCAGCATTTT; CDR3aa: CASSRAYGQPQHF
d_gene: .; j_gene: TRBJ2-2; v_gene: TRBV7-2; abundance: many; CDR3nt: TGTGCCAGCAGCTTAATTACAGGGAACACCGGGGAGCTGTTTTTT; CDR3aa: CASSLITGNTGELFF
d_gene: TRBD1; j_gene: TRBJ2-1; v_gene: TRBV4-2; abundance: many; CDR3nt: TGTGCCAGCAGCCCCAGCCAGAGTGACAGGGGAGTAGGTATTGAGCAGTTCTTC; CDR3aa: CASSPSQSDRGVGIEQFF
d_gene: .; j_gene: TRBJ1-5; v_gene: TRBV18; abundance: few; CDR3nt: TGTGCCAGCTCATTGGGGCAAAATACCAATCAGCCCCAGCATTTT; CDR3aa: CASSLGQNTNQPQHF
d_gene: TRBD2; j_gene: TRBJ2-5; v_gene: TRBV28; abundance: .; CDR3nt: TGTGCCAGCTTACCTTGGACTAGCGAGACCCAGTACTTC; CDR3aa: CASLPWTSETQYF
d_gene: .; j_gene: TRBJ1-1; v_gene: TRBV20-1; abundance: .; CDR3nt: TGCAGTGCTAGAAGGGGGGGGGTGAACACTGAAGCTTTCTTT; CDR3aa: CSARRGGVNTEAFF
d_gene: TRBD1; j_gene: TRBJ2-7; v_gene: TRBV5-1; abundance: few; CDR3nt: TGCGCCAGCAGCTCCAGGGGGTACTCCTACGAGCAGTACTTC; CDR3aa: CASSSRGYSYEQYF
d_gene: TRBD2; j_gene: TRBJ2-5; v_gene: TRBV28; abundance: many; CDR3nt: TGTGCCAGCAGTATAACACGCCGCCGGGGGGGAGAGACCCAGTACTTC; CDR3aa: CASSITRRRGGETQYF
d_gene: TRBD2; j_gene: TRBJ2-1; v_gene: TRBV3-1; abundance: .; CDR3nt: TGTGCCAGCAGCCATTCCTGGACTAGCGGCTCCTACAATGAGCAGTTCTTC; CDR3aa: CASSHSWTSGSYNEQFF
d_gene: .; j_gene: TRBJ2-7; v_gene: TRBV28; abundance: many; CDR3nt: TGTGCCAGCAGTTTAGGGGGTCCCAACTCCTACGAGCAGTACTTC; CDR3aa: CASSLGGPNSYEQYF
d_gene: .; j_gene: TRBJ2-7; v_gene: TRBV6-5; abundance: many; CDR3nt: TGTGCCAGCAGCCCCTCAGGGCCTCTGGACGAGCAGTACTTC; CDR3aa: CASSPSGPLDEQYF
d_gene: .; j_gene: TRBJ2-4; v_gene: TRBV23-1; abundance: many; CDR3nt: TGCGCCAGCAGTCCCACACGAGGGAGGTTAGCCAAAAACATTCAGTACTTC; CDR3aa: CASSPTRGRLAKNIQYF
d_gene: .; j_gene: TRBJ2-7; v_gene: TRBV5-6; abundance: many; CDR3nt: TGTGCCAGCAGCTTAAGAAGTGGGACCGCGAGCTCCTACGAGCAGTACTTC; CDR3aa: CASSLRSGTASSYEQYF
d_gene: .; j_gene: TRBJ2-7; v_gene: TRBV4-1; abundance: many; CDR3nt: TGCGCCAGCAGCCAGATGGGACAGCGGGACTACGAGCAGTACTTC; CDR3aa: CASSQMGQRDYEQYF
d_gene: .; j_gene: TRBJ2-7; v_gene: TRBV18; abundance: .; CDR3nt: TGTGTCAGCTCGCCCAGCTCCTACGAGCAGTACTTC; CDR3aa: CVSSPSSYEQYF
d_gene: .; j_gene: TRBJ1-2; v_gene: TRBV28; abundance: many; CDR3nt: TGTGCCAGTTGGTACAGGGAGGATGGCTACACCTTC; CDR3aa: CASWYREDGYTF
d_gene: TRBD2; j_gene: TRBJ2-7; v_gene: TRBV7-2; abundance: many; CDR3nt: TGTGCCAGCAGCTTAGCGGGGACTAGCGGCTACTCCTACGAGCAGTACTTC; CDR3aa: CASSLAGTSGYSYEQYF
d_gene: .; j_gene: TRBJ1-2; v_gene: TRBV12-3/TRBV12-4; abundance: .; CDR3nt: TGTGCCAGCAGTTTAGAACTACTGGGCTACACCTTC; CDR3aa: CASSLELLGYTF
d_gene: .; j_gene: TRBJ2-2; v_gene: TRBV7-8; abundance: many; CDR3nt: TGTGCCAGTACCACAGGGATGGACACCGGGGAGCTGTTTTTT; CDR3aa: CASTTGMDTGELFF
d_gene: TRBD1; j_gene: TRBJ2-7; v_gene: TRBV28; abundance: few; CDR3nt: TGTGCCAGCAGCGTCAGGGGGGAGCAGTACTTC; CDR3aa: CASSVRGEQYF
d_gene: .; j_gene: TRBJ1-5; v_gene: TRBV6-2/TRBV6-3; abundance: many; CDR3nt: TGTGCCAGCAGTTACGGGGACACCGGGCAGCCCCAGCATTTT; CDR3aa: CASSYGDTGQPQHF
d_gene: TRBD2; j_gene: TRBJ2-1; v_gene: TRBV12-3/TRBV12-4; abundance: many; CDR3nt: TGTGCCAGCAGTCGCCCCCTGGGGGTAGCGGGAGACCCTAATGAGCAGTTCTTC; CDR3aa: CASSRPLGVAGDPNEQFF
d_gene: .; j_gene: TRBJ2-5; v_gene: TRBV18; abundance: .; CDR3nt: TGTGCCAGCTCACCTCCGATGGGGGAGACCCAGTACTTC; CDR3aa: CASSPPMGETQYF
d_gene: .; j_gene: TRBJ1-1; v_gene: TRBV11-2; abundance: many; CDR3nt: TGTGCCAGCAGCCCGTCTACGGGGGGGAGCACTGAAGCTTTCTTT; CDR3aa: CASSPSTGGSTEAFF
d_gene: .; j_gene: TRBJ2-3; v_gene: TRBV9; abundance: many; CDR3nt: TGTGCCAGCAGCCCCCGGGCCGGGACCGACACAGATACGCAGTATTTT; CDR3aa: CASSPRAGTDTDTQYF
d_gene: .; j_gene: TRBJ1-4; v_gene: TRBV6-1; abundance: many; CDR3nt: TGTGCCAGCAGTCAAGGGCAAGTCATTCGAGGTGAAAAACTGTTTTTT; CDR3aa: CASSQGQVIRGEKLFF
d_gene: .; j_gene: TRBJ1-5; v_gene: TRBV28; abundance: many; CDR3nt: TGTGCCAGCACCATCATTGGGGAGGGCAATCAGCCCCAGCATTTT; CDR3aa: CASTIIGEGNQPQHF
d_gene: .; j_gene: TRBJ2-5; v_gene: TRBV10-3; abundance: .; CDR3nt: TGTGCCATCAGTGAGTCGAGAGGGCAAGAGACCCAGTACTTC; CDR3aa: CAISESRGQETQYF
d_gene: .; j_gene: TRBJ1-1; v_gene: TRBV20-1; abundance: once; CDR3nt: TGCAGTGCTAGAAAAGGACGTTACACTGAAGCTTTCTTT; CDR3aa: CSARKGRYTEAFF
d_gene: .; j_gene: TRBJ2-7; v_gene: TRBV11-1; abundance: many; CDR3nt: TGTGCCAGCAGCTCCCGGACAGAGCGCTACGAGCAGTACTTC; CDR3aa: CASSSRTERYEQYF
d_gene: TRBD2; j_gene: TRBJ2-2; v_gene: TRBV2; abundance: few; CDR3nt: TGTGCCACCCGGGGACTAGCGGGGGGCGAGAACACCGGGGAGCTGTTTTTT; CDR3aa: CATRGLAGGENTGELFF
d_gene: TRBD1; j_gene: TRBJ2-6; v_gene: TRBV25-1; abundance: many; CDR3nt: TGTGCCAGCACAGCCCAAATAGGACAGGGCCCCTCTGGGGCCAACGTCCTGACTTTC; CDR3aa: CASTAQIGQGPSGANVLTF
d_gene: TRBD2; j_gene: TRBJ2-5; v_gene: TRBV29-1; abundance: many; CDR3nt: TGCAGCGTTGATGGGGGACTAGCGGCAAACCAAGAGACCCAGTACTTC; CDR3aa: CSVDGGLAANQETQYF
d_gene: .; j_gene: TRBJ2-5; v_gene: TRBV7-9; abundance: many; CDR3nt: TGTGCCAGCAGCCCCCGGGACTTGGCCCAAGAGACCCAGTACTTC; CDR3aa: CASSPRDLAQETQYF
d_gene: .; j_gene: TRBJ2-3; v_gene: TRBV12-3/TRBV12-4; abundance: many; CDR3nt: TGTGCCAGCAGTTTAGGACTTTGGGAGCAGTATTTT; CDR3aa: CASSLGLWEQYF
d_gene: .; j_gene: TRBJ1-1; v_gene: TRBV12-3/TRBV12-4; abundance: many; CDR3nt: TGTGCCAGCAGCCACAGCGCCATGAACACTGAAGCTTTCTTT; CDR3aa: CASSHSAMNTEAFF
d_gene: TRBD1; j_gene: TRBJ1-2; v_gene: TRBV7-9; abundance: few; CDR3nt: TGTGCCAGCAGCGTCGACAGGGTTACCTATGGCTACACCTTC; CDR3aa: CASSVDRVTYGYTF
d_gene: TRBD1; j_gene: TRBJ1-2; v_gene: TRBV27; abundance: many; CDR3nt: TGTGCCAGCAGTTCCCCCCGGGACAGGGGGCGTCTCGGCTATGGCTACACCTTC; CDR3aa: CASSSPRDRGRLGYGYTF
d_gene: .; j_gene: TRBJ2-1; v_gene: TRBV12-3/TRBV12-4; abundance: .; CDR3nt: TGTGCCAGCATCCAGGGGGGGGCTGACTACAATGAGCAGTTCTTC; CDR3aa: CASIQGGADYNEQFF
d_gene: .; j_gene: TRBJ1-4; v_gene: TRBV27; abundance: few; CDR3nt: TGTGCCAGCAGCTCCGGGGCGGCAGGGACCGAAAAACTGTTTTTT; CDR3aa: CASSSGAAGTEKLFF
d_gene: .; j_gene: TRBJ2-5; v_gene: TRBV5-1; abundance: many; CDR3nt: TGCGCCAGCAGCTTGTGGAGTCGAGACTTGGAGACCCAGTACTTC; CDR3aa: CASSLWSRDLETQYF